This T cell receptor beta chain was found in a study of blood T cell repertoires in COVID-19. Study-level background: From the United States, Italy and Spain came samples of acute and convalescent COVID-19. In each case, the material was cDNA or gDNA derived from T cells, B-cell-depleted T cells, or PBMCs.

The Seattle site enrolled patients during active infection and followed them longitudinally. Original handling: Nucleated cell number was recorded as an estimate derived from reference gene primer amplification. Sequencing was performed with immunoSEQ multiplex PCR; in TCRdb, only in-frame clones are kept and a portion is missing. V and J calls and clone size are as listed in that table; D and trimming were resolved from the DNA. This sample has a few hundred thousand clones, with about 90% found just once. CDR1 SGHRS and CDR2 YFSETQ come from the germline V gene. This CDR3 is built from 17 residues. Trimming cost V 0 bases and J 7 bases; bases outside gene matches: 11.

Sequencing was performed on peripheral blood. The chain recombines TRBV5-1 with TRBJ2-1; 9 positions agree with TRBD2. The sequence came from a person aged 18-30 years with COVID-19, enrolled during active disease. DNA for the CDR3: TGCGCCAGCAGCTTGGGGGGGACTAGCATTCAGGGGAATGAGCAGTTCTTC. This encodes CASSLGGTSIQGNEQFF.